This TCR beta chain was obtained from a study of shared clonotypes between healthy human individuals. The study, taken as a whole, reports: Sequencing of the sorted subsets was shown by rarefaction to be incomplete despite large depth. Non-shared clonotypes displayed generation probabilities falling below those of clonotypes present in all four donors. Some naive CD4 clonotypes, around 4.9%, turned up in common across a handful of donors.

Details on this clone: The antigen is unknown.

The V and J ends lost 3 bases and 4 bases, in that order; junction bases with no gene match: 3. Germline assignment: CDR1 LGHNA and CDR2 YSLEER. CDR3 length: 13 amino acids. Libraries were prepared by immunoSEQ multiplex PCR; TCRdb keeps only in-frame clonotypes and omits some of them. The table records roughly 1.4 million clones, approximately 98.5% of them present only once. The TCR was taken from a man aged 25 to 45 in good health. The material sequenced was naive CD4+ T cells sorted from blood. Subset reported: CD45RA+ positively selected. The chain uses TRBV4-3 and TRBJ2-7; 7 positions agree with TRBD2. DNA for the CDR3: TGCGCCAGCAGCCACCTGGGGGGGTACGAGCAGTACTTC. It is translated as CASSHLGGYEQYF.